The clone carrying this T cell receptor beta chain appeared many times. This sample is drawn from a study of T cells in Graves' hyperthyroidism and ophthalmopathy. Amplified regions were TCR beta CDR3 sequences from RNA transcripts. First-round RT-PCR with HTBI primers amplified the TCR CDR3 region. TCRdb processed the multiplex PCR reads anew with MiXCR; each CDR3 protein has one entry. The data contain hundreds of thousands of distinct CDR3 sequences, around 15% of them singletons. The CDR3 extends over 15 amino acids. The germline gives CDR1 MNHEY, CDR2 SVGEGT. V was trimmed by 2 bases and J by 2 bases, leaving 12 bases between them.

The sample consisted of blood. This sequence joins TRBV6-2 or TRBV6-3 and TRBJ2-5; tentative D call: TRBD1 (5 bases). This receptor was identified in a woman between 18 and 30 years old with Graves' hyperthyroidism. This chain's CDR3 is CASSYVWTKQETQYF. For the CDR3, the DNA is TGTGCCAGCAGTTACGTCTGGACAAAACAAGAGACCCAGTACTTC.